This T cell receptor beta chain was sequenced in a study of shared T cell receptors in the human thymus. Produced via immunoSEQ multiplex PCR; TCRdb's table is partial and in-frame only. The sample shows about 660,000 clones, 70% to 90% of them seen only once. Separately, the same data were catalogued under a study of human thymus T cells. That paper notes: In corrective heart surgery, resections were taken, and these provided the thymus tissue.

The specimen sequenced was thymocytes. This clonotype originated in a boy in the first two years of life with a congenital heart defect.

CDR3 DNA: TGTGCCAGCAGCCAGACCGGGATGGGGAACTATGGCTACACCTTC. This translates into CASSQTGMGNYGYTF. The gene calls are TRBV14 and TRBJ1-2; no reliable D call. With 3 bases removed from V and 2 bases from J, the gap between germline ends came to 13 bases. This CDR3 is built from 15 residues. CDR1 is SGHDN, CDR2 FVKESK, per germline.